This TCR beta chain comes out of a study of blood T cells in healthy people across ages. Trimming cost V 1 base and J 2 bases, with 8 bases left between them. This CDR3 has 14 residues. Next came a second PCR, run for about 7 to 12 cycles, which used a sample-barcoded 5' primer along with a J-beta primer mix. There were at least 2.5 million CDR3-containing paired-end reads obtained from each sample. TCRdb reprocessed the 5' RACE reads with MiXCR, giving one entry per CDR3 protein. The table includes approximately 1,000,000 distinct CDR3 sequences, less than 50% detected once. Whole-study findings and limits: No one knew whether donors had CMV, which possibly confounded expanded clonotype changes.

The table lists this clonotype with many counts. Its antigen is unidentified. The sequence was collected from a woman between 55 and 75 years old in good health. The sample comprised blood. The chain couples TRBV12-3 or TRBV12-4 to TRBJ1-2; D is unresolved. CDR3 coding DNA: TGTGCCAGCAGTTTAGATGCAGGCAACTATGGCTACACCTTC. Translating it yields CASSLDAGNYGYTF.